A selection of T cell receptor beta chains follows, all from one sample in a study of blood T cell repertoires in COVID-19. Assay used: immunoSEQ multiplex PCR; TCRdb lists only in-frame clones, some missing. The sample carries roughly 190,000 clones, around nine tenths recorded once. The sample taken for sequencing was peripheral blood. The source is a man aged 30 to 45 with acute or convalescent COVID-19. CDR3s include the opening cysteine and the closing phenylalanine or tryptophan. A D gene is named only where the DNA matches it firmly. Size tells how often a clone was seen (once, few, many) or the class of an expanded clone, and some rows leave it out.

TRBJ2-5 | NA | NA | TRBV6-1 | CASSEDARGFETQYF | TGTGCCAGCAGTGAAGATGCCAGGGGTTTTGAGACCCAGTACTTC
TRBJ1-5 | NA | TRBD1 | TRBV28 | CASSQDRFTFSNQPQHF | TGTGCCAGCAGTCAGGACAGGTTCACCTTTAGCAATCAGCCCCAGCATTTT
TRBJ2-1 | NA | TRBD2 | TRBV19 | CASSIGRMVAGGLAQFF | TGTGCCAGTAGTATAGGAAGGATGGTAGCGGGGGGGTTAGCTCAGTTCTTC
TRBJ1-1 | NA | TRBD1 | TRBV7-8 | CASSYQGAGDTEAFF | TGTGCCAGCAGCTATCAGGGGGCCGGGGACACTGAAGCTTTCTTT
TRBJ1-1 | once | NA | TRBV28 | CATALPGLKGTFF | TGTGCCACCGCCCTCCCGGGACTTAAAGGCACTTTCTTT
TRBJ1-2 | NA | NA | TRBV6-5 | CASSPLGQAQYGYTF | TGTGCCAGCAGTCCCCTGGGGCAGGCGCAGTATGGCTACACCTTC
TRBJ1-6 | NA | NA | TRBV7-8 | CASSRPLFPLHF | TGTGCCAGCAGCCGTCCCCTTTTTCCCCTCCACTTT
TRBJ2-3 | once | TRBD2 | TRBV2 | CASKKTSGNTDTQYF | TGTGCCAGCAAAAAGACTAGCGGAAACACAGATACGCAGTATTTT
TRBJ1-4 | NA | TRBD1 | TRBV6-1 | CASSDWGTANEKLFF | TGTGCCAGCAGTGATTGGGGGACAGCAAATGAAAAACTGTTTTTT
TRBJ2-2 | NA | NA | TRBV13 | CASSSAWTSQNPSGGELFF | TGTGCCAGCAGCTCCGCCTGGACAAGCCAAAACCCCTCCGGCGGGGAGCTGTTTTTT
TRBJ1-1 | NA | NA | TRBV11-2 | CASSPSGFGFF | TGTGCCAGCAGCCCCTCCGGGTTTGGTTTCTTT
TRBJ2-1 | NA | TRBD2 | TRBV2 | CASSQTSGAYNEQFF | TGTGCCAGCAGTCAGACTAGCGGGGCATACAATGAGCAGTTCTTC
TRBJ1-6 | NA | TRBD1 | TRBV5-5 | CASSLAPGTDNSPLHF | TGTGCCAGCAGCTTGGCGCCAGGGACAGACAATTCACCCCTCCACTTT
TRBJ1-6 | NA | NA | TRBV3-1/TRBV3-2 | CASSQLNSPLHF | TGTGCCAGCAGCCAACTGAATTCACCCCTCCACTTT
TRBJ2-3 | NA | NA | TRBV27 | CAAASLFTDTQYF | TGTGCTGCAGCGTCCCTTTTCACAGATACGCAGTATTTT
TRBJ2-1 | NA | TRBD2 | TRBV11-3 | CASSYGLASYNEQFF | TGTGCCAGCAGCTACGGACTAGCGTCCTACAATGAGCAGTTCTTC
TRBJ1-2 | NA | NA | TRBV28 | CASSLSGVLWGYTF | TGTGCCAGCAGTTTAAGCGGCGTCCTCTGGGGCTACACCTTC
TRBJ1-2 | NA | NA | TRBV19 | CASRNKANYGYTF | TGTGCCAGTAGAAACAAAGCTAACTATGGCTACACCTTC
TRBJ1-2 | NA | TRBD1 | TRBV5-4 | CASSQGDYGYTF | TGTGCCAGCAGTCAGGGGGATTATGGCTACACCTTC
TRBJ1-5 | NA | NA | TRBV3-1/TRBV3-2 | CASSQDSFQPQHF | TGTGCCAGCAGCCAAGACTCTTTTCAGCCCCAGCATTTT
TRBJ1-5 | NA | NA | TRBV12-3/TRBV12-4 | CASTKSGQGPQHF | TGTGCCAGCACCAAGTCAGGGCAGGGGCCCCAGCATTTT
TRBJ1-6 | NA | NA | TRBV3-1/TRBV3-2 | CASSQRDHRSSYNSPLHF | TGTGCCAGCAGCCAGAGGGATCACCGGAGCTCCTATAATTCACCCCTCCACTTT
TRBJ1-1 | NA | NA | TRBV12-3/TRBV12-4 | CASSLGGAFF | TGTGCCAGCAGTTTGGGGGGGGCTTTCTTT
TRBJ2-5 | NA | TRBD2 | TRBV30 | CAWSGRLRLAGETQYF | TGTGCCTGGAGCGGACGGCTTAGACTAGCTGGAGAGACCCAGTACTTC
TRBJ2-1 | NA | TRBD2 | TRBV5-1 | CASSLVPSGGINEQFF | TGCGCCAGCAGCTTGGTCCCTAGCGGGGGTATAAATGAGCAGTTCTTC
TRBJ1-6 | NA | NA | TRBV24-1 | CATSDQSGYSPLHF | TGTGCCACCAGTGATCAGTCAGGGTATTCACCCCTCCACTTT
TRBJ2-4 | NA | TRBD2 | TRBV6-5 | CASGAVAGGFRGQYF | TGTGCCAGCGGGGCGGTAGCGGGAGGGTTTAGGGGTCAGTACTTC
TRBJ1-3 | NA | NA | TRBV19 | CASSPRRGNTIYF | TGTGCCAGTAGCCCTCGTCGGGGAAACACCATATATTTT
TRBJ2-2 | NA | TRBD2 | TRBV13 | CASSFGTSGELFF | TGTGCCAGCAGCTTCGGGACTAGCGGGGAGCTGTTTTTT
TRBJ2-6 | NA | NA | TRBV6-6 | CASGGPTGANVLTF | TGTGCCAGCGGAGGCCCCACTGGGGCCAACGTCCTGACTTTC